A single sample gave rise to the 12 T cell receptor beta chains below, sequenced in a study of shared clonotypes between healthy human individuals. Some clones are missing from TCRdb's copy, which holds only in-frame ones; the method was immunoSEQ multiplex PCR. The sample records around 1.1 million clones, approximately 77% being singletons. The sequencing input was memory CD4+ T cells from PBMCs. Subset indicated: CD45RA-negative fraction. The receptors stem from a young man in good health. Some clones in this sample may be carry-over from other donors' samples.

The gene calls are TRBV4-2 and TRBJ2-5; no definite D call. V lost 4 bases and J lost 4, with 16 bases in between. Germline CDR1 reads LGHNA; CDR2 reads YNFKEQ. The CDR3 spans 15 residues. CDR3 DNA: TGTGCCAGCAGCCCCCTAGTGGGGTTAGCAGAGACCCAGTACTTC. Its protein product is CASSPLVGLAETQYF.

This clone was seen only a few times. This may be a read error, as it is one base from a much larger clone. This chain links TRBV30 with TRBJ2-5; the match to TRBD2 covers 8 bases. The trim removed 5 bases at V and 7 bases at J, leaving 9 bases unmatched. The germline CDR1 and CDR2 sequences are GTSNPN and SVGIG (reference sequence). CDR3 length equals 13 residues. In DNA, the CDR3 is TGTGCCTGGCGCCGGACGGGGGGGCGGACCCAGTACTTC. This sequence encodes CAWRRTGGRTQYF.

For this clone: One end of the junction varies from germline; a read error may be responsible. The V gene is TRBV23-1, the J gene TRBJ2-7, with 7 bases fitting TRBD1. TRBV23-1 is flagged as an ORF with uncertain function. The CDR3 extends over 15 amino acids. CDR3 residues: CASSLGQPSSSEQYF. CDR3 bases: TGCGCCAGCAGTCTGGGACAGCCATCCTCCTCCGAGCAGTACTTC.

CDR3 sequence reads: CASSPRLAGVNEQYF. The CDR3, as DNA: TGTGCCAGCAGCCCACGACTAGCGGGAGTAAATGAGCAGTACTTC. The V and J genes are TRBV9 and TRBJ2-7; TRBD2 aligns across 12 bases. This CDR3 has 15 amino acids. Trimming removed 4 bases from V and 7 bases from J; junction bases left unmatched: 9. Germline lookup yields CDR1 SGDLS and CDR2 YYNGEE.

As for this clone: This clone may be a read error of a much larger clone one base away. This sample also contains other DNA sequences that code for the same CDR3. The chain has TRBV28 and TRBJ1-2; unclear D gene. CDR1 and CDR2 from the germline V gene are MDHEN and SYDVKM. The CDR3 extends over 11 amino acids. Trimming removed 6 bases at V and 2 bases at J, with 4 bases between. In DNA, the CDR3 is TGTGCCAGCAGCCTGAACTATGGCTACACCTTC. Amino acid sequence: CASSLNYGYTF.

The CDR3 protein is CASSLVQGFADTQYF. CDR3 in DNA: TGTGCCAGCAGCTTAGTACAGGGATTTGCAGATACGCAGTATTTT. This chain links TRBV11-2 with TRBJ2-3; D is possibly TRBD1 (6 bases). The V end lost 1 base, the J end lost 4 bases, and 12 bases lay between the germline ends. The length of the CDR3 is 15 residues. CDR1 and CDR2 from the germline V gene are SGHAT and FQNNGV. The entire variable domain, with the rest obtained from reference TRBV11-2 and TRBJ2-3, is as follows: EAGVAQSPRYKIIEKRQSVAFWCNPISGHATLYWYQQILGQGPKLLIQFQNNGVVDDSQLPKDRFSAERLKGVDSTLKIQPAKLEDSAVYLCASSLVQGFADTQYFGPGTRLTVL.

The chain couples TRBV19 to TRBJ1-5, with a tentative D call TRBD1 (5 bases). Per the germline V gene, CDR1 is LNHDA and CDR2 is SQIVND (reference sequence). CDR3 length: 16 residues. Trimming removed 3 bases at V and 4 bases at J, with 16 bases between. CDR3: CASSMAHMGGNQPQHF. Here the CDR3 DNA reads TGTGCCAGTAGTATGGCTCACATGGGGGGAAATCAGCCCCAGCATTTT.

This chain uses TRBV6-1 with TRBJ2-2; D remains ambiguous. The CDR3 is 14 amino acids. From germline, CDR1 is MNHNS and CDR2 SASEGT. The V end was cut by 0 bases, the J end by 4 bases, with 6 bases between. The CDR3 DNA reads as TGTGCCAGCAGTGAAGCGCCGCTCACCGGGGAGCTGTTTTTT. Amino acids: CASSEAPLTGELFF.

The V call is TRBV10-3, the J call TRBJ2-5, with 11 bases matching TRBD2. Germline loops: CDR1 ENHRY, CDR2 SYGVKD. Unmatched junction bases numbered 7, after V lost 10 bases and J lost 3 bases. CDR3 size: 14 residues. The CDR3 loop reads CATKVLAGEETQYF. The CDR3 DNA sequence: TGTGCCACCAAAGTACTAGCGGGAGAAGAGACCCAGTACTTC.

The sample holds a few counts of this clone. This chain connects TRBV5-1 to TRBJ1-4, with 7 bases aligning to TRBD1. This CDR3 contains 14 residues. With 6 bases clipped from V and 3 bases from J, the junction kept 5 bases outside the gene matches. In germline, CDR1 is SGHRS, CDR2 YFSETQ. The DNA of the CDR3 is TGCGCCAGCATGCCAGGGGGAGCTAATGAAAAACTGTTTTTT. It codes for CASMPGGANEKLFF.

V gene TRBV19 combines with J gene TRBJ2-5, with D hard to call. The CDR3 runs to 14 residues. The ends were cut back, 1 base at V and 1 base at J, with 7 bases in the middle. Germline V gene sequence: CDR1 LNHDA, CDR2 SQIVND (reference sequence). This CDR3 is CASSIGQAQETQYF. CDR3 in DNA: TGTGCCAGTAGTATAGGCCAGGCCCAAGAGACCCAGTACTTC.

The chain links TRBV5-1 to TRBJ2-7; D gene unclear. There are 16 residues in the CDR3. Deletions cut 4 bases from V and 0 bases from J, with 17 bases between. Per germline, CDR1 SGHRS and CDR2 YFSETQ. The chain's CDR3 is CASSTIASGGSYEQYF. The CDR3 nucleotides read TGCGCCAGCAGCACGATTGCGAGTGGCGGCTCCTACGAGCAGTACTTC.